This T cell receptor beta chain was profiled in a study of T-cell reconstitution after alpha-beta-depleted transplantation in children. Broader study findings: In patients about two months after transplant, alpha-beta T cells reportedly arose from several hundred expanded graft clones. Hyperexpanded clones declined; after one year, newly produced T cells mostly supplied diversity.

As for this clonotype: Its specificity is not known.

Unique molecular identifiers tagged the TCRbeta library. TCRdb called the PCR reads again in MiXCR, with one record for every CDR3 protein. Found here are about 420,000 distinct CDR3 sequences, 15% to 20% of them singletons; the top ten hold approximately 28%. The CDR3 is 14 residues long. Germline lookup yields CDR1 SEHNR and CDR2 FQNEAQ (reference sequence). The V gene end was trimmed by 4 bases and the J gene end by 10 bases; junction bases not matched to a gene: 10. The sample was PBMCs, mostly from graft donor cells, taken 360 days after TCRalphabeta/CD19-depleted stem cell transplant. The V gene is TRBV7-9, the J gene TRBJ2-1; 7 bases align to TRBD2. The TCR was taken from a boy younger than two who had a stem cell transplant for Wiskott-Aldrich syndrome, so the T cells may come from the graft donor. CDR3 in DNA: TGTGCCAGCAGCTACCTAGGCGGGAGTGAAGAGCAGTTCTTC. It encodes CASSYLGGSEEQFF.